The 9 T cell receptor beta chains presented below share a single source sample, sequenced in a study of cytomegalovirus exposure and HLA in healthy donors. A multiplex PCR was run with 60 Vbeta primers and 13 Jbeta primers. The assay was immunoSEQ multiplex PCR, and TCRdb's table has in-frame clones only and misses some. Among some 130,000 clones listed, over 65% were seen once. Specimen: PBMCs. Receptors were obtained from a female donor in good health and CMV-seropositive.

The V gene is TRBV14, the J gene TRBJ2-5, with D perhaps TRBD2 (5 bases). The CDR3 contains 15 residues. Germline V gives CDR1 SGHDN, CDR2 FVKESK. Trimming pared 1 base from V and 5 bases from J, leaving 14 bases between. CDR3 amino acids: CASSQVYYGKETQYF. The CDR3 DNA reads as TGTGCCAGCAGCCAAGTTTATTACGGGAAGGAGACCCAGTACTTC.

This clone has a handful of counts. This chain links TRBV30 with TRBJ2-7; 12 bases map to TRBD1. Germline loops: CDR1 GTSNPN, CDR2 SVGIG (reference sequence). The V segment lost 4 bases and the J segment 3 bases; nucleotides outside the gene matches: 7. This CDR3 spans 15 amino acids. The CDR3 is CAWTLRDRGLYEQYF. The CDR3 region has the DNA TGTGCCTGGACCCTCCGGGACAGGGGGCTCTACGAGCAGTACTTC.

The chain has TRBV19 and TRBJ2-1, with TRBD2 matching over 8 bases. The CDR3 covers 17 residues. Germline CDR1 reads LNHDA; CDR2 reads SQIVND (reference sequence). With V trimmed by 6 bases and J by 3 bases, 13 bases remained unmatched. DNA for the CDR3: TGTGCCAGTAGACGAGGTTCAGCGGGGGCACTCTACAATGAGCAGTTCTTC. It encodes CASRRGSAGALYNEQFF.

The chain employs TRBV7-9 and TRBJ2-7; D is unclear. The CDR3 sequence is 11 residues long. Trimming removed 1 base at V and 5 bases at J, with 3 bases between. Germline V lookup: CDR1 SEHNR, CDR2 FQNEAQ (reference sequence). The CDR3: CASSLVDEQYF. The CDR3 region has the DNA TGTGCCAGCAGCTTAGTCGACGAGCAGTACTTC.

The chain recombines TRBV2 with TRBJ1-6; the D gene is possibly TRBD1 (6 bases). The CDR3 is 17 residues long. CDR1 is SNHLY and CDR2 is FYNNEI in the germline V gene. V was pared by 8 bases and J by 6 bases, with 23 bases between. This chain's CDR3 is CASAGFRGHSGNSPLHF. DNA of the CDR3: TGTGCCAGCGCCGGATTCAGGGGCCACTCGGGTAATTCACCCCTCCACTTT.

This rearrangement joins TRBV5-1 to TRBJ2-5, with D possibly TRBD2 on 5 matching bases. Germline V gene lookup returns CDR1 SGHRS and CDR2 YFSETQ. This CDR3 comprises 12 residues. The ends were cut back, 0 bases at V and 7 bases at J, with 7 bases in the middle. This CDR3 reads CASSLVSGTQYF. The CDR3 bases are TGCGCCAGCAGCTTGGTGAGCGGGACCCAGTACTTC. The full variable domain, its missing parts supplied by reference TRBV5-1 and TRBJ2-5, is KAGVTQTPRYLIKTRGQQVTLSCSPISGHRSVSWYQQTPGQGLQFLFEYFSETQRNKGNFPGRFSGRQFSNSRSEMNVSTLELGDSALYLCASSLVSGTQYFGPGTRLLVL.

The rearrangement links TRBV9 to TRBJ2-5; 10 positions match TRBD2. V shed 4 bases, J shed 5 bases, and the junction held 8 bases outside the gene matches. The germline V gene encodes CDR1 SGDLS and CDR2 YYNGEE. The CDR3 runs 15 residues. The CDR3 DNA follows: TGTGCCAGCAGCACCTCTAGCGGGGGAGGGGAGACCCAGTACTTC. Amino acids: CASSTSSGGGETQYF. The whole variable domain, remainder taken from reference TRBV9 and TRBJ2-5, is DSGVTQTPKHLITATGQRVTLRCSPRSGDLSVYWYQQSLDQGLQFLIQYYNGEERAKGNILERFSAQQFPDLHSELNLSSLELGDSALYFCASSTSSGGGETQYFGPGTRLLVL.

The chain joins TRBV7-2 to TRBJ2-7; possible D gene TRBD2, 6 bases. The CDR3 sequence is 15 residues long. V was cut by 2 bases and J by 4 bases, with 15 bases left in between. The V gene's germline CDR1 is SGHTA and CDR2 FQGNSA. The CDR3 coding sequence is TGTGCCAGCAGCTTACCGGGACTCCGCGCATACGAGCAGTACTTC. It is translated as CASSLPGLRAYEQYF.

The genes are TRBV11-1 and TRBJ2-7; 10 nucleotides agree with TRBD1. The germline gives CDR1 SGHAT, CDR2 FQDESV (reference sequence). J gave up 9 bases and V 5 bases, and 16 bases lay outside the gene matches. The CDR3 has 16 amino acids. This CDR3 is CASSDLGTGASWGQYF. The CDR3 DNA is TGTGCCAGCAGCGACCTAGGGACAGGGGCGTCGTGGGGGCAGTACTTC.